The 4 T cell receptor beta chains listed next were all sequenced from one sample in a study of the immune and genomic landscape of osteosarcoma. The data were produced by immunoSEQ multiplex PCR, yet TCRdb's version contains in-frame clones alone and is incomplete. The top ten clones hold around a sixth of a sample with 2,700 or so clones, approximately 70% of them seen once. Sequencing was done on a sample of tumor tissue from a local recurrence in the femur. All receptors come from a man younger than 30 with osteosarcoma.

V usage is TRBV2 and J usage is TRBJ2-7; 9 bases align to TRBD1. CDR1 and CDR2 (germline): SNHLY, FYNNEI. With 7 bases clipped from V and 7 bases from J, the junction kept 8 bases outside the gene matches. The CDR3 has 13 residues. The CDR3: CASTGTGSREQYF. In DNA, the CDR3 is TGTGCCAGCACCGGGACAGGGTCACGAGAGCAGTACTTC.

The chain is built from TRBV19 and TRBJ1-5, with D maybe TRBD1 (5 bases). This CDR3 contains 18 residues. Germline V gene data show CDR1 as LNHDA and CDR2 as SQIVND (reference sequence). Trimming left V 6 bases short and J 0 bases short, with 21 bases between. CDR3 protein: CASSPDKLQGYSNQPQHF. The CDR3 DNA reads TGTGCCAGTAGCCCCGACAAACTCCAGGGTTATAGCAATCAGCCCCAGCATTTT.

The chain combines TRBV2 with TRBJ2-7, with TRBD2 matching 12 bases. Germline values: CDR1 SNHLY, CDR2 FYNNEI. V gave up 9 bases and J gave up 6 bases; unmatched junction bases: 6. This CDR3 contains 13 residues. The CDR3 DNA follows: TGTGCCAGATCAACACTAGCGGGGGGCGAGCAGTACTTC. Translating it yields CARSTLAGGEQYF.

The V call is TRBV6-1, the J call TRBJ1-5; D possibly corresponds to TRBD1 (5 bases). Germline lookup yields CDR1 MNHNS and CDR2 SASEGT. The CDR3 extends over 16 amino acids. Trimming took 3 bases from V and 1 from J, leaving 13 bases between them. The CDR3 region is CASSEWQGSSNQPQHF. In DNA, the CDR3 is TGTGCCAGCAGTGAGTGGCAGGGATCGAGCAATCAGCCCCAGCATTTT.